These 11 T cell receptor beta chains were all obtained from the same sample, sequenced in a study of early T cells in non-severe SARS-CoV-2 infection. TCRdb reprocessed the 5' RACE reads with MiXCR, giving one entry per CDR3 protein. The sample includes fewer than 35,000 distinct CDR3 sequences, about 5.7% of them seen just once. Sequenced sample: whole blood. These receptors were obtained from an adult who was a healthcare worker with PCR-confirmed SARS-CoV-2 infection or an uninfected control (not recorded which).

In its sample, this clonotype was seen many times. This rearrangement joins TRBV3-1 to TRBJ1-2, with D maybe TRBD1 (6 bases). Germline V lookup: CDR1 LGHDT, CDR2 YNNKEL (reference sequence). Trimming shortened V by 3 bases and J by 7 bases, and 21 bases separated the two germline ends. The CDR3 sequence is 16 residues long. In nucleotides, the CDR3 is TGTGCCAGCAGCCACCCCAGAGGGGGTGAGGGAGCTGGCTACACCTTC. It translates to CASSHPRGGEGAGYTF.

This clonotype was detected ten times or more. The DNA for the CDR3 is TGTGCCAGCCACCTCCGGGGTCCCCCCCCGTTCTTC. It is translated as CASHLRGPPPFF. The genes are TRBV2 and TRBJ2-1; weak D call: TRBD2 (5 bases). Germline V CDR1 and CDR2: SNHLY, FYNNEI. The V gene lost 8 bases and the J gene lost 15 bases, with 20 bases spanning the gap. This CDR3 region has 12 residues.

This clonotype came up many times. This chain uses TRBV6-5 with TRBJ1-4; 8 bases line up with TRBD1. J gave up 0 bases and V 3 bases, and 9 bases lay outside the gene matches. The CDR3 spans 18 residues. CDR1 and CDR2 (germline): MNHEY, SVGAGI. CDR3 loop: CASSYTTGGGATNEKLFF. As DNA, the CDR3 is TGTGCCAGCAGTTATACCACAGGGGGAGGTGCAACTAATGAAAAACTGTTTTTT.

This clonotype was recorded a few times. This sequence joins TRBV18 and TRBJ2-7; a weak D match, TRBD2 (6 bases). This CDR3 region has 13 residues. Looked up from germline, CDR1 is KGHSH and CDR2 is LQKENI. Deletions cut 3 bases from V and 7 bases from J, with 13 bases between. The CDR3 DNA reads TGTGCCAGCTCACCGTGGGGGGAGATGGAGCAGTACTTC. Translation gives CASSPWGEMEQYF.

The sample holds many counts of this clonotype. This chain connects TRBV4-1 to TRBJ1-1, with TRBD1 matching 7 bases. There are 17 residues in the CDR3. Germline V gives CDR1 MGHRA, CDR2 YSYEKL. Trimming at V came to 3 bases and at J to 5 bases, leaving 15 bases not matched to a gene. This chain's CDR3 is CASSQTMDRPRGTEAFF. The CDR3 DNA reads as TGCGCCAGCAGCCAGACCATGGACAGGCCCCGAGGTACTGAAGCTTTCTTT.

This clonotype was recorded at least ten times. This sequence joins TRBV24-1 and TRBJ1-1; 9 bases agree with TRBD1. Unmatched junction bases numbered 0, after V lost 7 bases and J lost 7 bases. The CDR3 consists of 11 residues. Germline CDR1 is KGHDR and CDR2 is SFDVKD. This CDR3 reads CATRDRGEAFF. In DNA form, the CDR3 reads TGTGCCACCAGGGACAGGGGTGAAGCTTTCTTT.

This clonotype was seen a handful of times. The chain links TRBV5-1 to TRBJ2-7; 7 bases are shared with TRBD2. V lost 4 bases, J lost 1 base, and 5 bases stayed unmatched. CDR1 and CDR2 (germline): SGHRS, YFSETQ. This CDR3 spans 14 amino acids. Here the CDR3 reads CASSATSESYEQYF. In DNA form, the CDR3 reads TGCGCCAGCAGCGCTACTAGCGAATCCTACGAGCAGTACTTC. Looking up the rest from reference TRBV5-1 and TRBJ2-7 gives the full variable domain: KAGVTQTPRYLIKTRGQQVTLSCSPISGHRSVSWYQQTPGQGLQFLFEYFSETQRNKGNFPGRFSGRQFSNSRSEMNVSTLELGDSALYLCASSATSESYEQYFGPGTRLTVT.

This clonotype was recorded many times. CDR3 in amino acids: CSAIDSPSGNTIYF. CDR3 DNA sequence: TGCAGTGCCATCGACAGTCCCTCTGGAAACACCATATATTTT. The chain employs TRBV20-1 and TRBJ1-3, with TRBD1 as a possible D gene (5 bases). Trimming left V 6 bases short and J 0 bases short, with 12 bases between. The germline V gene encodes CDR1 DFQATT and CDR2 SNEGSKA (reference sequence). This CDR3 has 14 amino acids.

A few counts support this clonotype. This chain links TRBV20-1 with TRBJ1-6; D is perhaps TRBD1 (5 bases). The CDR3 has 14 amino acids. Germline values: CDR1 DFQATT, CDR2 SNEGSKA (reference sequence). Trimming shortened V by 3 bases and J by 8 bases, and 14 bases separated the two germline ends. The CDR3: CSASPGPQYSPLHF. In DNA form, the CDR3 reads TGCAGTGCTAGCCCGGGACCGCAGTATTCACCCCTCCACTTT.

This clonotype occurred many times. J is TRBJ1-1 and V is TRBV20-1; 8 bases agree with TRBD1. V shed 1 base and J 5 bases; nucleotides not matched to a gene: 6. CDR1 is DFQATT, CDR2 SNEGSKA, per germline (reference sequence). The CDR3 loop spans 14 amino acids. CDR3 sequence: CSARGGQGGTEAFF. The CDR3 region has the DNA TGCAGTGCTAGAGGTGGACAGGGTGGAACTGAAGCTTTCTTT.

At least ten counts were recorded for this clonotype. The V call is TRBV30, the J call TRBJ2-2; TRBD1 aligns across 9 bases. Trimming removed 7 bases from V and 5 bases from J; junction bases left unmatched: 8. The CDR3 loop spans 14 amino acids. Germline V gene sequence: CDR1 GTSNPN, CDR2 SVGIG (reference sequence). CDR3 region: CALSGTGFTGELFF. In nucleotides, the CDR3 is TGTGCCTTGTCCGGGACAGGGTTTACCGGGGAGCTGTTTTTT.